A single sample is the source of the 12 T cell receptor beta chains below, sequenced in a study of blood T cell repertoires in COVID-19. TCRdb's copy holds only in-frame clones and misses some; the assay was immunoSEQ multiplex PCR. Altogether approximately 360,000 clones are present, more than 70% being singletons, with the ten largest covering 1.5% to 2.5%. The specimen was PBMCs or T cells enriched from blood (not recorded which). The receptors here all came from a middle-aged man in a cohort exposed to, infected with or recovered from COVID-19 (not recorded which).

This clone was observed a handful of times. This rearrangement joins TRBV28 to TRBJ1-2; D is possibly TRBD1 (5 bases). The CDR3 is made up of 16 amino acids. V lost 2 bases, J lost 6 bases, and 19 bases lay in between. Germline V CDR1 and CDR2: MDHEN, SYDVKM. For the CDR3, the DNA is TGTGCCAGCAGTTTACCCTCCCGGGGGGGACTGAATGGCTACACCTTC. Protein sequence: CASSLPSRGGLNGYTF.

The chain couples TRBV27 to TRBJ2-3; D perhaps matches TRBD2 (7 bases). This CDR3 spans 12 amino acids. Germline values: CDR1 MNHEY, CDR2 SMNVEV (reference sequence). The CDR3 sequence is CASAGEGGTQYF. The CDR3 DNA reads TGTGCTTCGGCGGGAGAGGGGGGTACGCAGTATTTT.

Regarding this clone: Other nucleotide sequences in the sample specify the same CDR3. The J gene is TRBJ1-5, the V gene TRBV6-1; D unresolved. Trimming took off 3 bases at V and 0 bases at J, with 6 bases between the two ends. This CDR3 is built from 14 residues. Germline values: CDR1 MNHNS, CDR2 SASEGT. The CDR3 DNA reads as TGTGCCAGCAGTGACAGGAATAGCAATCAGCCCCAGCATTTT. Protein sequence: CASSDRNSNQPQHF.

The chain is built from TRBV7-9 and TRBJ1-4; a weak D match, TRBD1 (6 bases). The V end was cut by 6 bases, the J end by 0 bases, with 14 bases between. CDR1 SEHNR and CDR2 FQNEAQ come from the germline V gene (reference sequence). This CDR3 is built from 16 residues. The CDR3 DNA sequence: TGTGCCAGCAGGAGCGGACAGAGCGCAACTAATGAAAAACTGTTTTTT. The encoded protein is CASRSGQSATNEKLFF.

V and J are TRBV5-1 and TRBJ2-6; 9 bases line up with TRBD2. The V and J ends lost 1 base and 0 bases, in that order; junction bases with no gene match: 5. Germline CDR1 SGHRS, CDR2 YFSETQ. This CDR3 contains 18 residues. As DNA, the CDR3 is TGCGCCAGCAGCTTGACTAGCGGGTATAACTCTGGGGCCAACGTCCTGACTTTC. Translation: CASSLTSGYNSGANVLTF.

Only one count was recorded for this clone. The chain has TRBV28 and TRBJ2-7; 9 bases map to TRBD1. The CDR3 is made up of 15 amino acids. CDR1 and CDR2 (germline): MDHEN, SYDVKM. V trimming: 2 bases; J trimming: 5 bases; junction bases outside the gene matches: 7. CDR3 DNA sequence: TGTGCCAGCAGTTTAAGCCCGGGACAGGGTCACGAGCAGTACTTC. As protein: CASSLSPGQGHEQYF.

The V gene is TRBV9, the J gene TRBJ1-5; D is ambiguous. The CDR3 totals 14 residues. Trimming removed 0 bases from V and 4 bases from J, with 8 bases in between. Germline V CDR1 and CDR2: SGDLS, YYNGEE. The DNA for the CDR3 is TGTGCCAGCAGCGTAGGAATACAGAATCAGCCCCAGCATTTT. Protein product: CASSVGIQNQPQHF.

V usage is TRBV28 and J usage is TRBJ1-4; no definite D call. Germline CDR1 reads MDHEN; CDR2 reads SYDVKM. The V gene lost 6 bases and the J gene lost 3 bases, with 8 bases spanning the gap. The CDR3 covers 13 residues. CDR3 sequence reads: CASRRAANEKLFF. The CDR3 DNA is TGTGCCAGCAGGCGGGCTGCTAATGAAAAACTGTTTTTT.

V usage is TRBV9 and J usage is TRBJ1-5; 7 bases are shared with TRBD1. Trimming at V came to 4 bases and at J to 4 bases, leaving 5 bases not matched to a gene. This CDR3 contains 14 residues. Germline V gene data show CDR1 as SGDLS and CDR2 as YYNGEE. This chain's CDR3 is CASSRTGPNQPQHF. CDR3 coding DNA: TGTGCCAGCAGCCGGACAGGACCAAATCAGCCCCAGCATTTT.

V and J are TRBV28 and TRBJ2-7; D perhaps matches TRBD1 (6 bases). Trimming took 2 bases from V and 2 from J, leaving 13 bases between them. The germline V gene has CDR1 MDHEN and CDR2 SYDVKM. The CDR3 extends over 15 amino acids. CDR3 sequence reads: CASSLSATGTYEQYF. The DNA of the CDR3 is TGTGCCAGCAGTTTAAGTGCGACAGGAACCTACGAGCAGTACTTC.

The genes are TRBV5-1 and TRBJ1-4, with 7 bases identical to TRBD1. This CDR3 region has 14 residues. V dropped 2 bases and J dropped 8; count of bases not matched to a gene: 6. Germline CDR1 SGHRS, CDR2 YFSETQ. CDR3 residues: CASSFGTAGEKLFF. Written as DNA, the CDR3 is TGCGCCAGCAGCTTTGGGACAGCAGGGGAAAAACTGTTTTTT. Based on the CDR3 plus reference TRBV5-1 and TRBJ1-4, the full variable domain is KAGVTQTPRYLIKTRGQQVTLSCSPISGHRSVSWYQQTPGQGLQFLFEYFSETQRNKGNFPGRFSGRQFSNSRSEMNVSTLELGDSALYLCASSFGTAGEKLFFGSGTQLSVL.

This rearrangement joins TRBV9 to TRBJ1-3; no firm D call. The V end was cut by 0 bases, the J end by 0 bases, with 7 bases between. The CDR3 sequence is 15 residues long. From germline, CDR1 is SGDLS and CDR2 YYNGEE. The CDR3 protein is CASSVGQVSGNTIYF. In DNA form, the CDR3 reads TGTGCCAGCAGCGTAGGGCAGGTCTCTGGAAACACCATATATTTT.